Below, 24 T cell receptor beta chains from the same sample are listed, as sequenced in a study of T cells expressing NK-cell markers. TCRdb reprocessed the 5' RACE reads, keeping one entry per CDR3 protein, no DNA. The specimen's table records a few hundred thousand distinct CDR3 sequences. The sequencing input was blood T cells: a sorted CD56 or NKG2C T cell subset, CD4+ or CD8+ T cells, or bulk PBMC T cells (not recorded which). The receptor set was obtained from a man aged 18-69 years in good health.

The rearrangement uses TRBV2 and TRBJ1-2; absent DNA, TCRdb's TRBD1 call cannot be checked. CDR1 and CDR2 from the germline V gene are SNHLY and FYNNEI. CDR3 length: 12 residues. Here the CDR3 reads CARLGQGDGYTF.

The rearrangement joins TRBV27 to TRBJ2-7; TCRdb's D gene call, TRBD1, goes unchecked for lack of DNA. This CDR3 has 14 amino acids. Germline V gene lookup returns CDR1 MNHEY and CDR2 SMNVEV (reference sequence). CDR3 sequence: CASSSSRGVDEQYF.

The V gene is TRBV18, the J gene TRBJ2-4; TCRdb reports TRBD2, a call that lacks DNA to check it against. The CDR3 covers 17 residues. CDR1 and CDR2 (germline): KGHSH, LQKENI. The CDR3 reads CASSPRGGILAKNIQYF.

The V and J genes are TRBV5-1 and TRBJ2-5; without DNA, the TCRdb call of TRBD2 cannot be checked. Germline assignment: CDR1 SGHRS and CDR2 YFSETQ. The length of the CDR3 is 15 residues. CDR3 loop: CASSFGLNEGETQYF.

The rearrangement links TRBV19 to TRBJ1-1. CDR1 and CDR2 (germline): LNHDA, SQIVND (reference sequence). This CDR3 is 11 amino acids long. This CDR3 is CASKAGLEAFF.

V and J are TRBV3-1 and TRBJ2-5; TCRdb calls TRBD2, which cannot be checked without DNA. Germline CDR1 reads LGHDT; CDR2 reads YNNKEL (reference sequence). The CDR3 has 17 amino acids. This chain's CDR3 is CASSQGVAGVIQETQYF.

The chain couples TRBV28 to TRBJ1-6. CDR1 and CDR2 (germline): MDHEN, SYDVKM. The CDR3 is 15 residues long. CDR3 loop: CAIRKGSSYNSPLHF.

The rearrangement joins TRBV24-1 to TRBJ2-5; the TRBD1 assignment by TCRdb is unverifiable without DNA. This CDR3 is 16 amino acids long. From germline, CDR1 is KGHDR and CDR2 SFDVKD. The CDR3 sequence is CATSEPAMGRGETQYF.

The J gene is TRBJ2-3, the V gene TRBV7-2; the TCRdb D gene call, TRBD2, has no DNA to confirm it. CDR1 and CDR2 from the germline V gene are SGHTA and FQGNSA. The CDR3 loop spans 17 amino acids. CDR3 in amino acids: CASSPDWSGGAGDTQYF.

The chain is built from TRBV14 and TRBJ2-1; TCRdb gives TRBD1 as the D gene, but with no DNA this cannot be confirmed. Looked up from germline, CDR1 is SGHDN and CDR2 is FVKESK. This CDR3 comprises 16 residues. The CDR3: CASSPHRGGFFNEQFF.

This chain uses TRBV5-5 with TRBJ1-2. The length of the CDR3 is 14 residues. The V gene's germline CDR1 is SGHKS and CDR2 YYEKEE (reference sequence). CDR3: CASSLAIELYGYTF.

The rearrangement links TRBV12-3 or TRBV12-4 to TRBJ1-1; TCRdb indicates TRBD1, and absent DNA this call remains unverified. The CDR3 consists of 16 residues. This CDR3 reads CASSFIAGRPPREAFF.

This chain connects TRBV27 to TRBJ2-5; the D gene TCRdb calls, TRBD1, cannot be checked with no DNA. CDR3 size: 16 residues. The germline V gene has CDR1 MNHEY and CDR2 SMNVEV (reference sequence). The CDR3 loop reads CASSLGTGVSEETQYF.

The V and J genes are TRBV29-1 and TRBJ2-3; the D call from TCRdb, TRBD2, cannot be confirmed without DNA. CDR1 SQVTM and CDR2 ANQGSEA come from the germline V gene. This CDR3 spans 16 amino acids. CDR3 region: CSAQKVAGGTTDTQYF.

The chain joins TRBV20-1 to TRBJ1-4; TCRdb names TRBD1, which stays unverified in the absence of DNA. This CDR3 is built from 13 residues. Per the germline V gene, CDR1 is DFQATT and CDR2 is SNEGSKA (reference sequence). The CDR3 loop is CSANRDMREKLFF.

The gene calls are TRBV14 and TRBJ2-1; lacking DNA, the TRBD1 call made by TCRdb goes unchecked. Germline CDR1 SGHDN, CDR2 FVKESK. The CDR3 has 16 residues. CDR3 amino acids: CASSPLRDSQYNEQFF.

The chain combines TRBV5-1 with TRBJ2-3; the D gene TCRdb calls, TRBD2, cannot be checked with no DNA. The V gene's germline CDR1 is SGHRS and CDR2 YFSETQ. The CDR3 totals 17 residues. The CDR3: CASSLLIAVSSTDTQYF. The variable domain in full, completed from reference TRBV5-1 and TRBJ2-3, reads KAGVTQTPRYLIKTRGQQVTLSCSPISGHRSVSWYQQTPGQGLQFLFEYFSETQRNKGNFPGRFSGRQFSNSRSEMNVSTLELGDSALYLCASSLLIAVSSTDTQYFGPGTRLTVL.

The chain couples TRBV7-9 to TRBJ2-5; TCRdb picks TRBD2, but there is no DNA to check that call. Per the germline V gene, CDR1 is SEHNR and CDR2 is FQNEAQ (reference sequence). The CDR3 extends over 17 amino acids. CDR3 protein: CASRSRAGQGSPETQYF.

This chain joins TRBV5-1 and TRBJ2-5; as DNA is missing, the TRBD1 call by TCRdb cannot be tested. The CDR3 consists of 16 residues. The germline gives CDR1 SGHRS, CDR2 YFSETQ. The CDR3 region is CASSLTITGGTETQYF.

J is TRBJ2-3 and V is TRBV6-2 or TRBV6-3; no DNA is available, so the TRBD1 call from TCRdb remains unchecked. The germline gives CDR1 MNHEY, CDR2 SVGEGT. This CDR3 is 13 amino acids long. The CDR3: CASSYRSPDTQYF.

The CDR3 loop reads CSATNPQVRVNSPLHF. The chain employs TRBV20-1 and TRBJ1-6; TCRdb gives TRBD1 as the D gene, but with no DNA this cannot be confirmed. This CDR3 is 16 amino acids long. CDR1 and CDR2 (germline): DFQATT, SNEGSKA (reference sequence).

The rearrangement uses TRBV27 and TRBJ2-6. The length of the CDR3 is 16 residues. Per the germline V gene, CDR1 is MNHEY and CDR2 is SMNVEV (reference sequence). CDR3 residues: CASSPLGHSGANVLTF.

V and J are TRBV7-6 and TRBJ2-2. The CDR3 is 16 residues long. Germline CDR1 and CDR2: SGHVS and FNYEAQ. The CDR3 loop is CASSPASRGITGELFF. Together with reference TRBV7-6 and TRBJ2-2, the CDR3 gives the full variable domain: GAGVSQSPRYKVTKRGQDVALRCDPISGHVSLYWYRQALGQGPEFLTYFNYEAQQDKSGLPNDRFSAERPEGSISTLTIQRTEQRDSAMYRCASSPASRGITGELFFGEGSRLTVL.

This rearrangement joins TRBV6-6 to TRBJ2-7. CDR3 length: 13 amino acids. Germline CDR1 is MNHNY and CDR2 is SVGAGI (reference sequence). CDR3 sequence: CASRIQSSYEQYF.